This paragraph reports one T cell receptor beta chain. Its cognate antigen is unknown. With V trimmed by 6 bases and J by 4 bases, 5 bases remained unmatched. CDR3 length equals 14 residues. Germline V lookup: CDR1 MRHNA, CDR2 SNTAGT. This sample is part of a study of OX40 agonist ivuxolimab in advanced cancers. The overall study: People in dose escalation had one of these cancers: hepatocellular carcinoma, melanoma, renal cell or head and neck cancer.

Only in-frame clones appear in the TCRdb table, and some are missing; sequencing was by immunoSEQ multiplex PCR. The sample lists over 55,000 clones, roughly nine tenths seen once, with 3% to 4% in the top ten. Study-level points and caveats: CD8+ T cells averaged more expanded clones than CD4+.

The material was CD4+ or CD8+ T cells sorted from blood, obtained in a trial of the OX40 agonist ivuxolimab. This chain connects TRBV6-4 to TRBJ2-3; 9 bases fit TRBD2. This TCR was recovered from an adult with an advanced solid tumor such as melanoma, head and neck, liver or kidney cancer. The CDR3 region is CASRQGLASDTQYF. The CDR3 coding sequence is TGTGCCAGCAGACAGGGACTAGCTTCAGATACGCAGTATTTT.